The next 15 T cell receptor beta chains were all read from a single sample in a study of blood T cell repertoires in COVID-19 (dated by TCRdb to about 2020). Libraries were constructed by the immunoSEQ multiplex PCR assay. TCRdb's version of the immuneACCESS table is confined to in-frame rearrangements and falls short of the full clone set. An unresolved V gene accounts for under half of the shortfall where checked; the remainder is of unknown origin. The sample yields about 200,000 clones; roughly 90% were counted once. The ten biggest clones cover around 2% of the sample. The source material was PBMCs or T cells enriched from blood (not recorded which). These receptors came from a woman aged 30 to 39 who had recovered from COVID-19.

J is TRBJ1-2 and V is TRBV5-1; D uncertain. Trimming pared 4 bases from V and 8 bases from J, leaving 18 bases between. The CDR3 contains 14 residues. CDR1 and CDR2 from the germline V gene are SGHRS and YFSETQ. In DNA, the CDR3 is TGCGCCAGCAGCCCCCAAGCGGGTTTCGAAGGCTACACCTTC. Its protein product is CASSPQAGFEGYTF.

The CDR3 spells CASSAQGYNEQFF. The CDR3, as DNA: TGTGCCAGCAGCGCACAGGGCTACAATGAGCAGTTCTTC. The chain links TRBV9 to TRBJ2-1, with D possibly being TRBD1 (6 bases). The CDR3 has 13 residues. CDR1 SGDLS and CDR2 YYNGEE come from the germline V gene. Trimming took off 3 bases at V and 3 bases at J, with 7 bases between the two ends.

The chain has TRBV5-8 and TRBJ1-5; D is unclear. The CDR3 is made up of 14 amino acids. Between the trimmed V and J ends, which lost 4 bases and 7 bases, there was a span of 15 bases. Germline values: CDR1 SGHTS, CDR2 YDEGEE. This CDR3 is CASSPRPGRQPQHF. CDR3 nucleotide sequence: TGTGCCAGCAGCCCCAGACCTGGGAGGCAGCCCCAGCATTTT.

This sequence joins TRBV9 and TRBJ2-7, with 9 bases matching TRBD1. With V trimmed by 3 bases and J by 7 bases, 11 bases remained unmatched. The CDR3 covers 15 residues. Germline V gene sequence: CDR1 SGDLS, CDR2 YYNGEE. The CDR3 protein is CASSAGDRAPGEQYF. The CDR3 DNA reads TGTGCCAGCAGCGCCGGGGACAGGGCCCCAGGGGAGCAGTACTTC.

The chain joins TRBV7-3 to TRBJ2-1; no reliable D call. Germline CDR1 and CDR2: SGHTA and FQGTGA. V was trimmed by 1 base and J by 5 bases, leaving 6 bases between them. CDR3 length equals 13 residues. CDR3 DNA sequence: TGTGCCAGCAGCTTAAGCCAGAACAATGAGCAGTTCTTC. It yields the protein CASSLSQNNEQFF. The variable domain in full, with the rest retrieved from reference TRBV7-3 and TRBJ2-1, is GAGVSQTPSNKVTEKGKYVELRCDPISGHTALYWYRQSLGQGPEFLIYFQGTGAADDSGLPNDRFFAVRPEGSVSTLKIQRTERGDSAVYLCASSLSQNNEQFFGPGTRLTVL.

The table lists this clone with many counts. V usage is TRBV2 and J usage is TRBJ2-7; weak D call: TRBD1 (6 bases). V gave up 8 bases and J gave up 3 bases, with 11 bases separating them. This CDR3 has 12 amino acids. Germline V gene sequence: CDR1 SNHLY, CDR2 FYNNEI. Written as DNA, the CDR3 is TGTGCCAGCCTACAGGGTAGCTACGAGCAGTACTTC. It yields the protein CASLQGSYEQYF.

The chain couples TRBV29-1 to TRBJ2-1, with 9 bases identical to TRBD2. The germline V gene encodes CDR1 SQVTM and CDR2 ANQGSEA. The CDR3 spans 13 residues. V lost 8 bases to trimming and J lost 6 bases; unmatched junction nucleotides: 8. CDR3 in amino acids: CSFGRGGTNEQFF. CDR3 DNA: TGCAGCTTCGGGCGGGGGGGCACCAATGAGCAGTTCTTC.

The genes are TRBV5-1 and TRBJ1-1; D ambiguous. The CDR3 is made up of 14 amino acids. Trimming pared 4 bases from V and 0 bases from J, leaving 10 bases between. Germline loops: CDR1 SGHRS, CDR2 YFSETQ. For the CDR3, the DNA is TGCGCCAGCAGCCTCCGGGTCATGAACACTGAAGCTTTCTTT. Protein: CASSLRVMNTEAFF.

CDR3 residues: CASSPRGRAGNEQFF. The DNA of the CDR3 is TGTGCCAGCAGCCCCCGCGGGAGGGCAGGCAATGAGCAGTTCTTC. The V and J genes are TRBV9 and TRBJ2-1; 9 positions match TRBD2. The V segment lost 4 bases and the J segment 6 bases; nucleotides outside the gene matches: 8. The CDR3 is 15 amino acids. Germline assignment: CDR1 SGDLS and CDR2 YYNGEE.

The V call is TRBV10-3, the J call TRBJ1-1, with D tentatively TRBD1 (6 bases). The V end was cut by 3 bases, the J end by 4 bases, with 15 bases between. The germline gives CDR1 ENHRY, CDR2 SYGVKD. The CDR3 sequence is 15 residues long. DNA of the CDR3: TGTGCCATCAGTGACTTAAAGGGGGTCCCCACTGAAGCTTTCTTT. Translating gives CAISDLKGVPTEAFF.

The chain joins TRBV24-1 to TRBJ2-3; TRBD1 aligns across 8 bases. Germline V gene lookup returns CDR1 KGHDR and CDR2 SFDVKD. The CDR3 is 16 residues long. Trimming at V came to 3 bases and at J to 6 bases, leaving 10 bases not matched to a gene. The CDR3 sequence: CATSDATGERRDTQYF. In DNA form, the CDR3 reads TGTGCCACCAGTGATGCGACAGGGGAGAGGAGGGATACGCAGTATTTT.

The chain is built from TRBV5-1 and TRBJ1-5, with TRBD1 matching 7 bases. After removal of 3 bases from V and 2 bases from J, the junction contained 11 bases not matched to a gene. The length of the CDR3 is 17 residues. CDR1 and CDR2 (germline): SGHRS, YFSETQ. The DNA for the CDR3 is TGCGCCAGCAGCTCCCGGATGACAGGGTCTTGCAATCAGCCCCAGCATTTT. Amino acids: CASSSRMTGSCNQPQHF.

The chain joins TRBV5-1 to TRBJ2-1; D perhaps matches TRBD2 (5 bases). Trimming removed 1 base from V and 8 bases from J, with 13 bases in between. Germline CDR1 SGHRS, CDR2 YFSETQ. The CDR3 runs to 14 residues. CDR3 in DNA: TGCGCCAGCAGCTTGCGTAGTCAGGAGGATGAGCAGTTCTTC. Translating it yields CASSLRSQEDEQFF.

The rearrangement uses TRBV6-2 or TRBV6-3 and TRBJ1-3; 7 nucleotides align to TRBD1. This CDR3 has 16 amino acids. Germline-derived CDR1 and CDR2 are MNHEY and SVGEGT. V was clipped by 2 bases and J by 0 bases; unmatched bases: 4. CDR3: CASSYGQDSSGNTIYF. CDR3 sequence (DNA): TGTGCCAGCAGTTACGGACAGGACAGCTCTGGAAACACCATATATTTT.

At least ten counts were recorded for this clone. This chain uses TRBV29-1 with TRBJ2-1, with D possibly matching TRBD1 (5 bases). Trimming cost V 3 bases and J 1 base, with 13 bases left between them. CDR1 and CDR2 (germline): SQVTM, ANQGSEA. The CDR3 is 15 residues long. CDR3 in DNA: TGCAGCGTTGACAGGGTCGATACGTCCTACAATGAGCAGTTCTTC. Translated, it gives CSVDRVDTSYNEQFF.